This TCR beta chain was sequenced for a study of T cells in localized non-small cell lung cancer. Study outcomes and limitations: Detection in adjacent lung was observed for a median about 56 of the top 100 tumor clones. Heterogeneity is still possible, as just one tumor region was sequenced. Compared with tumor, uninvolved adjacent lung displayed greater T cell clonality, ranking highest overall. Greater blood T cell density accompanied longer overall survival.

The table came from immunoSEQ multiplex PCR; TCRdb's copy has only in-frame clones and leaves some out. The sample records about 9,600 clones, roughly 91% being singletons. Comment on this clone: Its matching antigen is unknown.

The CDR3 is 16 amino acids. Trimming pared 7 bases from V and 0 bases from J, leaving 16 bases between. The germline CDR1 and CDR2 sequences are MNHNY and SVGAGI (reference sequence). The chain is built from TRBV6-6 and TRBJ1-3, with D perhaps TRBD1 (6 bases). The source is a male donor at least 60 years old with stage III squamous cell lung carcinoma. The material was peripheral blood, obtained before any cancer treatment. CDR3 DNA: TGTGCCAGCACCCAATCGACAGGCCGCTCTGGAAACACCATATATTTT. Amino acid sequence: CASTQSTGRSGNTIYF.